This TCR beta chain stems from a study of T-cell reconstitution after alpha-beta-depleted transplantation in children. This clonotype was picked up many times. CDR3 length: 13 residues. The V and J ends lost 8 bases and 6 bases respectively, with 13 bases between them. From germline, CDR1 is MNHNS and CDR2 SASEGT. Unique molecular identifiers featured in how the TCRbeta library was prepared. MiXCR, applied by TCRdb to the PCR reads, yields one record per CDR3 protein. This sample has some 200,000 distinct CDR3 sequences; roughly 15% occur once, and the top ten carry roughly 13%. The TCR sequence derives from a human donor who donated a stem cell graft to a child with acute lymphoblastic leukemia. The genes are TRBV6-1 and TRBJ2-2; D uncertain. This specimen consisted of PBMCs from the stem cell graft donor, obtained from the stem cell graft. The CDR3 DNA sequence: TGTGCCAGCTCTATGGGCCTCGCCGGGGAGCTGTTTTTT. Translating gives CASSMGLAGELFF.